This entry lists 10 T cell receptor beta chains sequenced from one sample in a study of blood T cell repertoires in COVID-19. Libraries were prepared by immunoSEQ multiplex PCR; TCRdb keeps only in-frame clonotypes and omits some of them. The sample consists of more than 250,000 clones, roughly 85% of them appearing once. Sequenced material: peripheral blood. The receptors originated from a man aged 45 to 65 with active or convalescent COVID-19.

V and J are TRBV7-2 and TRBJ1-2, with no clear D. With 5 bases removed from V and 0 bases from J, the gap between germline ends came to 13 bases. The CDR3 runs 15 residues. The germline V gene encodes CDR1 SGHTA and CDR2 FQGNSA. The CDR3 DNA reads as TGTGCCAGCAGCCCCGTGGCGGAAACTAACTATGGCTACACCTTC. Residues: CASSPVAETNYGYTF.

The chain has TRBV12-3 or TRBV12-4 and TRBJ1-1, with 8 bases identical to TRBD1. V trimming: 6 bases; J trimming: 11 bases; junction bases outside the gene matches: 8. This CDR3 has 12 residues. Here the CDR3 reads CASSRDRRKAFF. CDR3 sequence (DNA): TGTGCCAGCAGCCGGGACAGGCGGAAGGCTTTCTTT.

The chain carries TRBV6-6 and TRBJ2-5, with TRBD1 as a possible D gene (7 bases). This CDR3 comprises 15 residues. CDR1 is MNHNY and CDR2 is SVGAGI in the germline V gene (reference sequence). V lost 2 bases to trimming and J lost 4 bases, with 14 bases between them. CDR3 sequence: CASSYLGGGAETQYF. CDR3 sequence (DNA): TGTGCCAGCAGTTACCTCGGAGGGGGCGCAGAGACCCAGTACTTC.

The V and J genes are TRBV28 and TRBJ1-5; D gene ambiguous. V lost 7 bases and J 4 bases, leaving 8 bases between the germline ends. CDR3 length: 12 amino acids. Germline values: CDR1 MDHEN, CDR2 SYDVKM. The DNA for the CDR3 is TGTGCCAGCACGGGCGGGAATCAGCCCCAGCATTTT. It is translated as CASTGGNQPQHF.

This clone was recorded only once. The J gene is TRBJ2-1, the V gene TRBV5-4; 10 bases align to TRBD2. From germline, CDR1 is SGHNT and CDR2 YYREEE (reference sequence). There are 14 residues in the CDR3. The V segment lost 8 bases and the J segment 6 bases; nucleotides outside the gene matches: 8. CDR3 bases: TGTGCCAGTGCTAGCGGGAGTCGCCCCAATGAGCAGTTCTTC. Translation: CASASGSRPNEQFF.

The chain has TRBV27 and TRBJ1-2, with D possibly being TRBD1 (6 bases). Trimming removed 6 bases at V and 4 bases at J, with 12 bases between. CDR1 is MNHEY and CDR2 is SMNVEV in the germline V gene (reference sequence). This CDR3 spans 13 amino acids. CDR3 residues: CASRETGVYGYTF. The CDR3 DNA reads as TGTGCCAGCAGAGAGACAGGCGTCTATGGCTACACCTTC.

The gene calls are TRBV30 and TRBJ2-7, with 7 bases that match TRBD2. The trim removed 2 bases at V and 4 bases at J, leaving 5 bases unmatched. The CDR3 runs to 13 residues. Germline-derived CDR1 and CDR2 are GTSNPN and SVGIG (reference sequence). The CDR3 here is CAWSRLAAYEQYF. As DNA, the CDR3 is TGTGCCTGGAGTCGGCTAGCGGCTTACGAGCAGTACTTC.

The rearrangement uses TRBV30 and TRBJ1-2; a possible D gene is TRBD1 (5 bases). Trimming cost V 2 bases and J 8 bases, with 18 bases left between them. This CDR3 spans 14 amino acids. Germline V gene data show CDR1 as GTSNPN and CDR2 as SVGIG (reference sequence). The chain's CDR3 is CAWSSGLGVQGYTF. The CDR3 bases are TGTGCCTGGAGTTCGGGACTCGGGGTACAGGGCTACACCTTC.

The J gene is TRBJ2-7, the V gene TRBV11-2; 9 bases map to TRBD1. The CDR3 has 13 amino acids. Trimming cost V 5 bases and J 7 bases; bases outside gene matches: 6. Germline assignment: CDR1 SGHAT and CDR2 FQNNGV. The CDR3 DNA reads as TGTGCCAGCAGCCCGACAGGGGGTCGGGAGCAGTACTTC. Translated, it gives CASSPTGGREQYF.

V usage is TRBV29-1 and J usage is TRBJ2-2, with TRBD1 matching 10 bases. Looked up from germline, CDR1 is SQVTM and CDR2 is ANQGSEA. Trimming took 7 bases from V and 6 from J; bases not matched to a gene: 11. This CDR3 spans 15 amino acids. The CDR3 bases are TGCAGCGCTACGAGCGACAGGGGGCTTTCCGGGGAGCTGTTTTTT. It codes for CSATSDRGLSGELFF.